This is a list of T cell receptor beta chains from one sample in a study of CD8+ T cells in alopecia areata. Sequencing used immunoSEQ multiplex PCR; TCRdb keeps in-frame clones, though not all of them. This sample has about 190,000 clones, with around 60% found just once. Sequenced material: CD8+ T cells sorted from blood, taken at week 24, from a patient treated with tofacitinib. The receptors here all came from a human donor with alopecia areata. Both conserved end residues are part of each CDR3. Each record gives: J gene, V gene, D gene, clone size, CDR3 DNA, CDR3 protein. A D gene is named only where the DNA matches it firmly. For some rows the clone size is stated as once, few or many, or as a class when expanded; others skip it.

J: TRBJ2-1; V: TRBV6-6; D: .; size: .; DNA: TGTGCCAGCAGTTCCCTCGTAGGAGTCAATGAGCAGTTCTTC; CDR3: CASSSLVGVNEQFF
J: TRBJ2-5; V: TRBV4-1; D: TRBD1; size: .; DNA: TGCGCCAGCAGCCCAGTCGACAGGGACCAAGAGACCCAGTACTTC; CDR3: CASSPVDRDQETQYF
J: TRBJ2-1; V: TRBV2; D: TRBD2; size: few; DNA: TGTGCCAGCAGGCATACTAGCGGGGGGGCAGACAATGAGCAGTTCTTC; CDR3: CASRHTSGGADNEQFF
J: TRBJ2-3; V: TRBV11-2; D: TRBD2; size: .; DNA: TGTGCCAGCAGCTCACCCCTGACTAGCGGGGGGGCAGATACGCAGTATTTT; CDR3: CASSSPLTSGGADTQYF
J: TRBJ1-1; V: TRBV29-1; D: .; size: once; DNA: TGCAGCGTTGAACTGTGGGATGAAGCTTTCTTT; CDR3: CSVELWDEAFF
J: TRBJ1-5; V: TRBV30; D: TRBD1; size: .; DNA: TGTGCCTGGAGTGTACGAGACAGGGGGCCCGATCAGCCCCAGCATTTT; CDR3: CAWSVRDRGPDQPQHF
J: TRBJ1-2; V: TRBV9; D: .; size: .; DNA: TGTGCCAGCAGCGTGTGGGCAGGGAGGGGCCTTGGCTATGGCTACACCTTC; CDR3: CASSVWAGRGLGYGYTF
J: TRBJ1-1; V: TRBV4-1; D: .; size: .; DNA: TGCGCCAGCAGCCAACCTCCGGGACAGAACACTGAAGCTTTCTTT; CDR3: CASSQPPGQNTEAFF
J: TRBJ2-3; V: TRBV9; D: .; size: once; DNA: TGTGCCAGCAGGGGCACAGATACGCAGTATTTT; CDR3: CASRGTDTQYF
J: TRBJ2-7; V: TRBV25-1; D: TRBD1; size: .; DNA: TGTGCCAGCAGTTCGACAGGGGTGGAGCAGTACTTC; CDR3: CASSSTGVEQYF
J: TRBJ2-7; V: TRBV5-6; D: TRBD1; size: .; DNA: TGTGCCAGCAGCTTGGCGGGCAGGGGGTACGAGCAGTACTTC; CDR3: CASSLAGRGYEQYF
J: TRBJ2-3; V: TRBV19; D: .; size: .; DNA: TGTGCCAGTAGTATGTTGCAGGGGTCAGATACGCAGTATTTT; CDR3: CASSMLQGSDTQYF
J: TRBJ1-5; V: TRBV27; D: .; size: .; DNA: TGTGCCAGCACAGGGGTTAATCAGCCCCAGCATTTT; CDR3: CASTGVNQPQHF
J: TRBJ2-7; V: TRBV4-1; D: TRBD1; size: .; DNA: TGCGCCAGCAGCCCCTCCCCGGACAGGGTGATCGAGCAGTACTTC; CDR3: CASSPSPDRVIEQYF
J: TRBJ1-5; V: TRBV27; D: .; size: .; DNA: TGTGCCAGCAGTCCTTTCCGTACGGCCAACAATCAGCCCCAGCATTTT; CDR3: CASSPFRTANNQPQHF
J: TRBJ2-1; V: TRBV19; D: .; size: few; DNA: TGTGCCAGTAGTATCTCCCGCAATGAGCAGTTCTTC; CDR3: CASSISRNEQFF
J: TRBJ1-2; V: TRBV30; D: TRBD1; size: .; DNA: TGTGCCTGGAGACCGGGACAGGGGGATTTTCGCTATGGCTACACCTTC; CDR3: CAWRPGQGDFRYGYTF
J: TRBJ1-1; V: TRBV4-1; D: .; size: .; DNA: TGCGCCAGCAGCCAAACAGGCCAAGCTTTCTTT; CDR3: CASSQTGQAFF
J: TRBJ1-2; V: TRBV27; D: .; size: .; DNA: TGTGCCAGCAGTCCATACCCCGGGTCCGGCTATGGCTACACCTTC; CDR3: CASSPYPGSGYGYTF
J: TRBJ2-7; V: TRBV5-6; D: .; size: .; DNA: TGTGCCAGCAGCATGGGACCATCCGAGCAGTACTTC; CDR3: CASSMGPSEQYF
J: TRBJ2-1; V: TRBV4-2; D: .; size: few; DNA: TGTGCCAGCAGCCAAGGGGGCAGCTACAATGAGCAGTTCTTC; CDR3: CASSQGGSYNEQFF
J: TRBJ2-1; V: TRBV14; D: TRBD2; size: .; DNA: TGTGCCAGCAGCCCCCGTGCTAGCGGGGGCCCTAGCTCCTACAATGAGCAGTTCTTC; CDR3: CASSPRASGGPSSYNEQFF
J: TRBJ2-5; V: TRBV5-1; D: .; size: .; DNA: TGCGCCAGCAGCTTGGCCGTAGCCAAAGAGACCCAGTACTTC; CDR3: CASSLAVAKETQYF
J: TRBJ1-1; V: TRBV15; D: TRBD1; size: once; DNA: TGTGCCACCAGCAGAGCCGGGACAGGGGCGGCGGACACTGAAGCTTTCTTT; CDR3: CATSRAGTGAADTEAFF
J: TRBJ2-3; V: TRBV14; D: .; size: once; DNA: TGTGCCAGCAGCCATAGAAGTTCTTGGATCACAGATACGCAGTATTTT; CDR3: CASSHRSSWITDTQYF
J: TRBJ1-1; V: TRBV6-5; D: TRBD1; size: once; DNA: TGTGCCAGCAGTTACTCGTTGGACAGGGGGCACACTGAAGCTTTCTTT; CDR3: CASSYSLDRGHTEAFF
J: TRBJ2-3; V: TRBV30; D: TRBD2; size: .; DNA: TGTGCCTGGACAGGACTAGCGGGGGGGAGTAGCACAGATACGCAGTATTTT; CDR3: CAWTGLAGGSSTDTQYF
J: TRBJ2-2; V: TRBV19; D: TRBD2; size: .; DNA: TGTGCCAGTAGTATCGGGGGGACCGGGGAGCTGTTTTTT; CDR3: CASSIGGTGELFF
J: TRBJ2-5; V: TRBV5-4; D: .; size: .; DNA: TGTGCCAGCAGTCCCGGCGGGGAGACCCAGTACTTC; CDR3: CASSPGGETQYF
J: TRBJ2-1; V: TRBV7-9; D: .; size: .; DNA: TGTGCCAGCAGCTTATCGACCCGGGGGCGTGAGCAGTTCTTC; CDR3: CASSLSTRGREQFF
J: TRBJ1-6; V: TRBV6-5; D: .; size: .; DNA: TGTGCCAGCTCCGGCGGGGCCCCCTGGAAACCCCTCCACTTT; CDR3: CASSGGAPWKPLHF
J: TRBJ2-3; V: TRBV19; D: .; size: .; DNA: TGTGCCAGTAGTAAGTGGGGTACAGATACGCAGTATTTT; CDR3: CASSKWGTDTQYF
J: TRBJ1-5; V: TRBV12-5; D: .; size: .; DNA: TGTGCTAGTGGAACTTCCAATCAGCCCCAGCATTTT; CDR3: CASGTSNQPQHF
J: TRBJ2-5; V: TRBV13; D: .; size: .; DNA: TGTGCCAGCAGCTTAGCCGGGTTTGGGACCCAGTACTTC; CDR3: CASSLAGFGTQYF
J: TRBJ1-5; V: TRBV7-9; D: .; size: few; DNA: TGTGCCAGCAGCTCGGAGCAGCCCAATCAGCCCCAGCATTTT; CDR3: CASSSEQPNQPQHF
J: TRBJ2-1; V: TRBV19; D: .; size: .; DNA: TGTGCCAGTAGTATATCCCCGGGTGGGTCCTACAATGAGCAGTTCTTC; CDR3: CASSISPGGSYNEQFF
J: TRBJ1-1; V: TRBV7-9; D: .; size: .; DNA: TGTGCCAGCAGAGGGGACTTGAACACTGAAGCTTTCTTT; CDR3: CASRGDLNTEAFF
J: TRBJ2-5; V: TRBV4-1; D: TRBD2; size: .; DNA: TGCGCCAGCAGCCAAACTGGACTAGCAAAGTACCAAGAGACCCAGTACTTC; CDR3: CASSQTGLAKYQETQYF
J: TRBJ2-7; V: TRBV7-9; D: .; size: .; DNA: TGTGCCAGCAGCTCCGGGCAGGCAGTTTCCTACGAGCAGTACTTC; CDR3: CASSSGQAVSYEQYF
J: TRBJ1-1; V: TRBV30; D: .; size: .; DNA: TGTGCCTGGATACTTCTACGGAACACTGAAGCTTTCTTT; CDR3: CAWILLRNTEAFF
J: TRBJ2-7; V: TRBV4-1; D: TRBD1; size: .; DNA: TGCGCCAGCAGCCCTCCTATGGGGACAGGGATGAGCGAGCAGTACTTC; CDR3: CASSPPMGTGMSEQYF
J: TRBJ1-6; V: TRBV7-9; D: .; size: few; DNA: TGTGCCAGCAGCCCCCAGGGACTCGAGGGGACCCTCCACTTT; CDR3: CASSPQGLEGTLHF
J: TRBJ2-7; V: TRBV2; D: TRBD2; size: .; DNA: TGTGCCAGCAGTGAACTAGCGGGGGACGAGCAGTACTTC; CDR3: CASSELAGDEQYF
J: TRBJ2-3; V: TRBV30; D: .; size: .; DNA: TGTGCCTGGAGTGTACTAGTCACAGATACGCAGTATTTT; CDR3: CAWSVLVTDTQYF
J: TRBJ2-7; V: TRBV7-9; D: .; size: .; DNA: TGTGCCAGCAGCTCTGGGGCTTCGTACGAGCAGTACTTC; CDR3: CASSSGASYEQYF